Sequencing of this T cell receptor (beta chain) was carried out in a study of T cell responses to AZD1222 COVID-19 vaccine. Findings and limits, study-wide: Repertoires were sampled only after the peak T cell response. Rises in breadth and depth of Spike-specific TCRs came after two AZD1222 doses. Clonal diversity may have been underestimated, and the donors were mostly white British, with more females than males.

Profiling relied on immunoSEQ multiplex PCR, and the TCRdb table lists in-frame clones only, not all of them. The sample carries 180,000 or so clones, around 95% recorded once. On this clone: Its specificity is unknown.

Looked up from germline, CDR1 is MDHEN and CDR2 is SYDVKM. The V gene lost 7 bases and the J gene lost 1 base, with 7 bases spanning the gap. The CDR3 has 12 amino acids. This TCR derives from an adult in good health. The chain uses TRBV28 and TRBJ1-2, with D perhaps TRBD1 (5 bases). Sequencing used peripheral blood, obtained on day 0 of AZD1222 vaccination. CDR3 DNA: TGTGCCAGCACCGGACATAACTATGGCTACACCTTC. Protein: CASTGHNYGYTF.